The entry below describes one T cell receptor beta chain. Its antigen is not identified. The CDR3 is 15 amino acids. V was shortened by 3 bases and J by 6 bases, with 15 bases between the two germline ends. Germline values: CDR1 SGHNT, CDR2 YENEEA. This entry comes from a study of response to subunit inactivated influenza vaccine. In TCRdb, the RT-PCR reads were re-called with MiXCR into one record per CDR3 protein. The repertoire has under 550,000 distinct CDR3 sequences, approximately 7.3% of them found once; the top ten carry around 12%. Study outcomes and limitations: The authors proposed limited new T cell recruitment per seasonal influenza vaccination.

The chain joins TRBV11-3 to TRBJ1-5; TRBD1 might be the D (5 bases). Sequencing was performed on PBMCs from blood, taken around 25 months after vaccination. The origin of this receptor is a man aged 50 to 69 who received an inactivated influenza vaccine. The CDR3 DNA reads TGTGCCAGCAGCTTTCGGCAGGGTCAGGGTCAGCCCCAGCATTTT. Residues: CASSFRQGQGQPQHF.